The 2 T cell receptor beta chains reported below all come from one sample, sequenced in a study of shared clonotypes between healthy human individuals. Assay used: immunoSEQ multiplex PCR; TCRdb lists only in-frame clones, some missing. The sample lists roughly 2,500,000 clones, more than 85% occurring once. Sequencing was performed on naive CD4+ T cells from PBMCs. Noted subset: CD45RA+ positively selected. Every receptor here comes from a man younger than 30 in good health. Some clones in this sample may be carry-over from other donors' samples.

In the case of this clone: Other DNA variants within this sample encode the same CDR3. The rearrangement links TRBV12-5 to TRBJ2-3; TRBD2 aligns across 10 bases. The germline V gene encodes CDR1 LGHNT and CDR2 FRNRAP. With 1 base clipped from V and 2 bases from J, the junction kept 3 bases outside the gene matches. The CDR3 runs to 16 residues. CDR3 region: CASGLGLAGDTDTQYF. The CDR3, as DNA: TGTGCTAGTGGTTTGGGGCTAGCGGGAGACACAGATACGCAGTATTTT. Based on the CDR3 plus reference TRBV12-5 and TRBJ2-3, the full variable domain is DARVTQTPRHKVTEMGQEVTMRCQPILGHNTVFWYRQTMMQGLELLAYFRNRAPLDDSGMPKDRFSAEMPDATLATLKIQPSEPRDSAVYFCASGLGLAGDTDTQYFGPGTRLTVL.

V is TRBV18 and J is TRBJ2-5; no clear D gene. Trimming cost V 0 bases and J 4 bases, with 12 bases left between them. This CDR3 spans 15 amino acids. Looked up from germline, CDR1 is KGHSH and CDR2 is LQKENI. Here the CDR3 reads CASSPPATVLETQYF. CDR3 DNA: TGTGCCAGCTCACCACCGGCCACGGTTTTAGAGACCCAGTACTTC.